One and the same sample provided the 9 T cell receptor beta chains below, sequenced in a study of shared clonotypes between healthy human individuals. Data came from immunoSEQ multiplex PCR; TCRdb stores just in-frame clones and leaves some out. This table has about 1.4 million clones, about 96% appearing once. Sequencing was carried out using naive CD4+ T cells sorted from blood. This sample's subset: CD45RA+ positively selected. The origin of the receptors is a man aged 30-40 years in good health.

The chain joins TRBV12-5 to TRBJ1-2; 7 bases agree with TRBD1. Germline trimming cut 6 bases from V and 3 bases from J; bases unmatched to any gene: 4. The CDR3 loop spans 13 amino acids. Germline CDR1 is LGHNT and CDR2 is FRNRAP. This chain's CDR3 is CASGPDRDYGYTF. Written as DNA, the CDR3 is TGTGCTAGTGGACCCGACAGGGACTATGGCTACACCTTC. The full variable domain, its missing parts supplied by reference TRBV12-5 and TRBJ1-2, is DARVTQTPRHKVTEMGQEVTMRCQPILGHNTVFWYRQTMMQGLELLAYFRNRAPLDDSGMPKDRFSAEMPDATLATLKIQPSEPRDSAVYFCASGPDRDYGYTFGSGTRLTVV.

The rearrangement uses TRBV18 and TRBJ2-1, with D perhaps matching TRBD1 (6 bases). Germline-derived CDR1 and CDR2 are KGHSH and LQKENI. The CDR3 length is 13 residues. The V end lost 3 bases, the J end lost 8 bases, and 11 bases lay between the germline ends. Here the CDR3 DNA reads TGTGCCAGCTCACCGGCAGGGGCGGATGAGCAGTTCTTC. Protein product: CASSPAGADEQFF. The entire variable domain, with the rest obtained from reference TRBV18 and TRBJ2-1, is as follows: NAGVMQNPRHLVRRRGQEARLRCSPMKGHSHVYWYRQLPEEGLKFMVYLQKENIIDESGMPKERFSAEFPKEGPSILRIQQVVRGDSAAYFCASSPAGADEQFFGPGTRLTVL.

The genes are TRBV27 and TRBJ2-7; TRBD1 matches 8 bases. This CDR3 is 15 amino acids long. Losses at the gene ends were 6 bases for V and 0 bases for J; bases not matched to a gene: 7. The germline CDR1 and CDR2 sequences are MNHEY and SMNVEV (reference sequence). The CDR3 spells CASRPHRGYSYEQYF. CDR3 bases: TGTGCCAGCAGACCACACAGGGGGTACTCCTACGAGCAGTACTTC.

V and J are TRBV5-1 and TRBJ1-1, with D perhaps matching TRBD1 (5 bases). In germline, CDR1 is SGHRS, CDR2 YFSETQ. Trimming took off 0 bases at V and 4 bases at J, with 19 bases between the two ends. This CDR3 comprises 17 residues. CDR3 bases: TGCGCCAGCAGCTTGGTCTTGGGGCGGGATTTGTTCACTGAAGCTTTCTTT. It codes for CASSLVLGRDLFTEAFF.

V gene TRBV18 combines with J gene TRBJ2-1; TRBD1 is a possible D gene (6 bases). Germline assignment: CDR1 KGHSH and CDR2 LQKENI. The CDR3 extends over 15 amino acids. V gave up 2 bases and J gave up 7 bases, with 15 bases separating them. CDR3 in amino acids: CASSPGGRDNNEQFF. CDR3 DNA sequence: TGTGCCAGCTCACCAGGCGGTCGGGACAATAATGAGCAGTTCTTC.

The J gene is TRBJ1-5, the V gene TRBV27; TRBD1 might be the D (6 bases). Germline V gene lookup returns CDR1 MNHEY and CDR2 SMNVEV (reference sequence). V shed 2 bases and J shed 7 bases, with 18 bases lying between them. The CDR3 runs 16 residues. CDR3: CASSLTFRGRGQPQHF. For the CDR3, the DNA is TGTGCCAGCAGTTTAACGTTTCGGGGGCGCGGGCAGCCCCAGCATTTT.

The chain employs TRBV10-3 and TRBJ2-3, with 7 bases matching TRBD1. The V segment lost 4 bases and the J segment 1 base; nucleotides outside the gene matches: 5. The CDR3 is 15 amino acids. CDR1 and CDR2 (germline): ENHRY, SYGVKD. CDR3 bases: TGTGCCATCAGTGGGACAGGTGGGGGCACAGATACGCAGTATTTT. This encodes CAISGTGGGTDTQYF.

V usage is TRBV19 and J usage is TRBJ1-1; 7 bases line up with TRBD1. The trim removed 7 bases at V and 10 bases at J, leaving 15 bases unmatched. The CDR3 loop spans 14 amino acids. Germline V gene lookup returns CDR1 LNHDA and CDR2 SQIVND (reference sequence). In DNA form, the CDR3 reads TGTGCCAGTATCCCGGACAGGTTTCGGCTCGGAGCTTTCTTT. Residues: CASIPDRFRLGAFF. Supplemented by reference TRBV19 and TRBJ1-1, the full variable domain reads DGGITQSPKYLFRKEGQNVTLSCEQNLNHDAMYWYRQDPGQGLRLIYYSQIVNDFQKGDIAEGYSVSREKKESFPLTVTSAQKNPTAFYLCASIPDRFRLGAFFGQGTRLTVV.

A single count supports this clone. In DNA, the CDR3 is TGCAGCGCGCGGGTAGGCTCGAGCACAGATACGCAGTATTTT. Residues: CSARVGSSTDTQYF. This chain joins TRBV29-1 and TRBJ2-3; perhaps TRBD2 as D (5 bases). This CDR3 contains 14 residues. Trimming stripped 7 bases from V and 0 bases from J, with 14 bases between. Germline V gene data show CDR1 as SQVTM and CDR2 as ANQGSEA.